The rows below give T cell receptor beta chains drawn from one sample of a study of blood T cell repertoires in COVID-19. TCRdb keeps only in-frame clones here, not all; method: immunoSEQ multiplex PCR. The sample shows some 300,000 clones, about nine tenths of them seen only once. Sequencing was performed on peripheral blood. The source of these receptors is a woman aged 45-59 years with COVID-19, enrolled during active disease. The CDR3 runs from the conserved cysteine through the conserved F or W. The D gene is left open where the match is weak. The size of a clone is reported for some rows only, either as once, few or many, or as a class for expanded clones.

TRBJ2-1 | . | TRBV4-3 | . | TGCGCCAGCAGCCAAGATTTCAACCCCCGGAATGAGCAGTTCTTC | CASSQDFNPRNEQFF
TRBJ1-6 | . | TRBV10-3 | . | TGTGCCATCAGTATAAACCCGGGATCCTATAATTCACCCCTCCACTTT | CAISINPGSYNSPLHF
TRBJ1-5 | . | TRBV2 | . | TGTGCCAGCAGTCCGTCCCTTAGCAATCAGCCCCAGCATTTT | CASSPSLSNQPQHF
TRBJ1-2 | TRBD1 | TRBV3-1/TRBV3-2 | . | TGTGCCAGCAGGAAGAAAGGAGGGGGCGATTTGGGCTACACCTTC | CASRKKGGGDLGYTF
TRBJ2-3 | . | TRBV11-2 | . | TGTGCCAGCAGCTTAGGAGGAACAGATACGCAGTATTTT | CASSLGGTDTQYF
TRBJ2-7 | TRBD2 | TRBV12-3/TRBV12-4 | . | TGTGCCAGCAGTTCAGGACTAGCTGGGGAGCAGTACTTC | CASSSGLAGEQYF
TRBJ1-6 | . | TRBV27 | . | TGTGCCAGCAACTCGGACAACGATTCACCCCTCCACTTT | CASNSDNDSPLHF
TRBJ2-6 | TRBD1 | TRBV3-1/TRBV3-2 | once | TGTGCCAGCAGTCAAACTCCCGGGACAGGGGCTTCTGGGGCCAACGTCCTGACTTTC | CASSQTPGTGASGANVLTF
TRBJ2-7 | . | TRBV12-3/TRBV12-4 | . | TGTGCCAGCAGTTGGACTGGCACCTACGAGCAGTACTTC | CASSWTGTYEQYF
TRBJ2-2 | TRBD2 | TRBV11-3 | . | TGTGCCAGCAGCTTAGATCTTTTACTAGCGACGGGCTGGAACACCGGGGAGCTGTTTTTT | CASSLDLLLATGWNTGELFF
TRBJ2-7 | . | TRBV7-2 | once | TGTGCCAGCAGCCTCGCGGTTTTGAGCGAGCAGTACTTC | CASSLAVLSEQYF
TRBJ1-2 | TRBD1 | TRBV24-1 | . | TGTGCCACCAGTGATTTAAGGATCCAGGGGGCGCGGGGTCCCCTACCGGGCTATGGCTACACCTTC | CATSDLRIQGARGPLPGYGYTF
TRBJ2-7 | . | TRBV29-1 | . | TGCAGCGTTGAAGAGGGGGCCAGCGGATCCTACGAGCAGTACTTC | CSVEEGASGSYEQYF
TRBJ1-5 | TRBD1 | TRBV30 | . | TGTGCCTGGAGTAGGGGGCATAGCAATCAGCCCCAGCATTTT | CAWSRGHSNQPQHF
TRBJ1-2 | . | TRBV11-2 | few | TGTGCCAGCAGCTCCCAATTGTTACAGGGAAGCTATGGCTACACCTTC | CASSSQLLQGSYGYTF
TRBJ1-2 | . | TRBV6-2/TRBV6-3 | . | TGTGCCAGCAGCCACCCTCGGGGGACCAACTATGGCTACACCTTC | CASSHPRGTNYGYTF
TRBJ2-1 | . | TRBV11-2 | . | TGTGCCAGCCTCGCGGCTAGCCTTAGCAATGAGCAGTTCTTC | CASLAASLSNEQFF
TRBJ1-1 | TRBD1 | TRBV5-1 | . | TGCGCCAGCAGCTCACAGGGGGATACATCCACTGAAGCTTTCTTT | CASSSQGDTSTEAFF
TRBJ1-4 | TRBD1 | TRBV7-8 | once | TGTGCCAGCAGCCGCGGACAGGGGGGCCAAAAACTGTTTTTT | CASSRGQGGQKLFF
TRBJ1-2 | . | TRBV29-1 | . | TGCAGCGTCGCCTCTACAGGGAACCCCAACTATGGCTACACCTTC | CSVASTGNPNYGYTF
TRBJ2-5 | . | TRBV10-1 | . | TGCGCCAGCAGCGTGTACCCGAGGTTGTACCAAGAGACCCAGTACTTC | CASSVYPRLYQETQYF
TRBJ2-2 | . | TRBV29-1 | many | TGCAGCGTTGAATCAGAAATGAACACCGGGGAGCTGTTTTTT | CSVESEMNTGELFF
TRBJ2-7 | TRBD2 | TRBV3-1/TRBV3-2 | once | TGTGCCAGCAGCCTCCGCGGGAGGGGAAGGTACGAGCAGTACTTC | CASSLRGRGRYEQYF
TRBJ2-1 | . | TRBV10-2 | once | TGCGCCAGCAGTATCGGCAATGAGCAGTTCTTC | CASSIGNEQFF
TRBJ1-1 | . | TRBV6-5 | . | TGTGCCAGCAGCTCGACGGGATGGAACACTGAAGCTTTCTTT | CASSSTGWNTEAFF
TRBJ2-1 | . | TRBV29-1 | . | TGCAGCGCGAAACTAGGACATGAGCAGTTCTTC | CSAKLGHEQFF
TRBJ2-1 | TRBD2 | TRBV4-3 | once | TGCGCCAGCAGTTCTAGCGGGAGGACGCCCAATGAGCAGTTCTTC | CASSSSGRTPNEQFF
TRBJ1-4 | TRBD1 | TRBV28 | . | TGTGCCAGCAGTTTATTCCCGGGACAGGGTCGGGGTGAAAAACTGTTTTTT | CASSLFPGQGRGEKLFF
TRBJ2-2 | TRBD1 | TRBV9 | . | TGTGCCAGCAGCGCCCGGGACAGGCGGACCGGGGAGCTGTTTTTT | CASSARDRRTGELFF
TRBJ1-1 | TRBD1 | TRBV7-2 | . | TGTGCCAGCAGCTCGACAGGGAGGTACACTGAAGCTTTCTTT | CASSSTGRYTEAFF
TRBJ1-1 | . | TRBV7-3 | . | TGTGCCAGCAGCTTAAGTGGGAGGACTGAAGCTTTCTTT | CASSLSGRTEAFF
TRBJ2-7 | . | TRBV4-1 | . | TGCGCCAGCAGCGGGCTTACCTACGAGCAGTACTTC | CASSGLTYEQYF
TRBJ2-7 | TRBD1 | TRBV7-2 | . | TGTGCCAGCAGCTTAGTTTCGGCAGGGGGTAGGTACGAGCAGTACTTC | CASSLVSAGGRYEQYF
TRBJ2-7 | TRBD2 | TRBV6-2/TRBV6-3 | . | TGTGCCAGCAGTACCACCGGACTAGCTAGCCACGAGCAGTACTTC | CASSTTGLASHEQYF
TRBJ1-2 | TRBD1 | TRBV20-1 | . | TGCAGTGCTAGTGGGACAGGGGGCCGTGGCTACACCTTC | CSASGTGGRGYTF
TRBJ1-1 | TRBD1 | TRBV7-9 | . | TGTGCCAGCACCACCGACAGACTTGGTGAGACGACAGGGCCCCAGGGGGCTTTCTTT | CASTTDRLGETTGPQGAFF
TRBJ2-1 | . | TRBV19 | . | TGTGCCAGTTCTAGGGGCCCCGGTGATTCCAATGAGCAGTTCTTC | CASSRGPGDSNEQFF
TRBJ2-5 | . | TRBV29-1 | once | TGCAGCGTTGAAGGGCCAGGGGGGGAGACCCAGTACTTC | CSVEGPGGETQYF
TRBJ2-5 | . | TRBV6-2/TRBV6-3 | . | TGTGCCAGCAGCTCAGGGTTACAGACCCAGTACTTC | CASSSGLQTQYF
TRBJ1-4 | . | TRBV5-6 | . | TGTGCCAGCAGCTTTATTTTCGATGAAAAACTGTTTTTT | CASSFIFDEKLFF
TRBJ1-5 | TRBD1 | TRBV19 | . | TGTGCCAGTAGGACCCTTCTGGGGGACAGGGTCGGTCAGCCCCAGCATTTT | CASRTLLGDRVGQPQHF
TRBJ2-1 | . | TRBV28 | . | TGTGCCAGCAGTTTAGCGGGAATCTACTACAATGAGCAGTTCTTC | CASSLAGIYYNEQFF
TRBJ2-7 | TRBD2 | TRBV11-1 | . | TGTGCCAGCAGCTTAGAGAGCGGGAGCTCCTACGAGCAGTACTTC | CASSLESGSSYEQYF
TRBJ2-7 | TRBD2 | TRBV6-5 | . | TGTGCCAGCAGCCCATTGAGGCTAGCGGGCTACGAGCAGTACTTC | CASSPLRLAGYEQYF
TRBJ1-1 | TRBD1 | TRBV5-4 | . | TGTGCCAGCAGCTGGGGGGACAGGGGGCTTTCTGAAGCTTTCTTT | CASSWGDRGLSEAFF
TRBJ1-4 | . | TRBV19 | . | TGTGCCAGTAGTATACAGGACAGAGGATATGAAAAACTGTTTTTT | CASSIQDRGYEKLFF